One and the same sample provided the 6 T cell receptor beta chains below, sequenced in a study of blood T cell repertoires in COVID-19. The assay was immunoSEQ multiplex PCR, and TCRdb's table has in-frame clones only and misses some. The sample includes 160,000 or so clones, about four fifths of them seen just once. The source material was peripheral blood. These receptors were obtained from a woman aged 55-69 years with COVID-19, enrolled during active disease.

CDR3 in amino acids: CASSQGLAGLNEQFF. DNA of the CDR3: TGTGCCAGCAGCCAAGGACTAGCGGGTCTAAATGAGCAGTTCTTC. This rearrangement joins TRBV3-1 (or the pseudogene TRBV3-2) to TRBJ2-1; 10 bases are a match to TRBD2. CDR1 is LGHDT, CDR2 YNNKEL, per germline (reference sequence). With V trimmed by 1 base and J by 7 bases, 4 bases remained unmatched. This CDR3 is 15 amino acids long.

This chain connects TRBV18 to TRBJ2-7; 7 nucleotides match TRBD1. Germline CDR1 reads KGHSH; CDR2 reads LQKENI. V lost 5 bases, J lost 6 bases, and 13 bases stayed unmatched. The CDR3 consists of 15 residues. CDR3: CASSASDRVVSEQYF. Written as DNA, the CDR3 is TGTGCCAGCTCAGCCTCTGACAGGGTGGTCAGCGAGCAGTACTTC.

V gene TRBV24-1 combines with J gene TRBJ1-5; D may be TRBD1 (5 bases). This CDR3 is 16 amino acids long. Germline CDR1 reads KGHDR; CDR2 reads SFDVKD. The V and J ends lost 2 bases and 3 bases respectively, with 13 bases between them. The CDR3 DNA is TGTGCCACCAGTGATTCAGGGCGGGGGAACAATCAGCCCCAGCATTTT. Translating it yields CATSDSGRGNNQPQHF.

This chain links TRBV7-3 with TRBJ2-1; 7 bases fit TRBD2. V dropped 2 bases and J dropped 5; count of bases not matched to a gene: 15. CDR3 length: 18 residues. Germline loops: CDR1 SGHTA, CDR2 FQGTGA. The CDR3 protein is CASSLESYGEGSNNEQFF. DNA of the CDR3: TGTGCCAGCAGCTTAGAATCATACGGGGAGGGCTCGAACAATGAGCAGTTCTTC.

J is TRBJ1-4 and V is TRBV19; maybe TRBD1 (5 bases). Trimming stripped 9 bases from V and 7 bases from J, with 21 bases between. CDR3 length equals 15 residues. CDR1 and CDR2 from the germline V gene are LNHDA and SQIVND (reference sequence). CDR3 protein: CASTTQGRSSEKLFF. CDR3 sequence (DNA): TGTGCCAGCACGACCCAGGGCAGGAGTAGTGAAAAACTGTTTTTT. The full variable domain, rest sourced from reference TRBV19 and TRBJ1-4, is DGGITQSPKYLFRKEGQNVTLSCEQNLNHDAMYWYRQDPGQGLRLIYYSQIVNDFQKGDIAEGYSVSREKKESFPLTVTSAQKNPTAFYLCASTTQGRSSEKLFFGSGTQLSVL.

The genes are TRBV2 and TRBJ2-1; 10 nucleotides match TRBD1. Trimming at V came to 6 bases and at J to 5 bases, leaving 4 bases not matched to a gene. Germline-derived CDR1 and CDR2 are SNHLY and FYNNEI. The CDR3 loop spans 14 amino acids. CDR3 in DNA: TGTGCCAGCAGAGTGGGACAGGGGAACAATGAGCAGTTCTTC. It yields the protein CASRVGQGNNEQFF.